Below are 7 T cell receptor beta chains sequenced from a single sample in a study of control samples from healthy donors and cancer patients. Produced via immunoSEQ multiplex PCR; TCRdb's table is partial and in-frame only. This sample has around 100,000 clones; 85% to 90% occur once, and the top ten carry about 14%. The specimen was blood. These receptors were obtained from a man aged 30 to 39 in good health.

The table lists this clone with a few counts. This CDR3 is CASSVAPNGAGYF. CDR3 coding DNA: TGTGCCAGCAGCGTAGCGCCGAACGGGGCAGGGTACTTC. The V call is TRBV9, the J call TRBJ2-7; D is possibly TRBD1 or TRBD2 (5 bases each). Germline assignment: CDR1 SGDLS and CDR2 YYNGEE. The CDR3 is 13 amino acids. Trimming shortened V by 0 bases and J by 12 bases, and 16 bases separated the two germline ends. The complete variable domain, with remaining parts taken from reference TRBV9 and TRBJ2-7, reads DSGVTQTPKHLITATGQRVTLRCSPRSGDLSVYWYQQSLDQGLQFLIQYYNGEERAKGNILERFSAQQFPDLHSELNLSSLELGDSALYFCASSVAPNGAGYFGPGTRLTVT.

The chain joins TRBV9 to TRBJ1-6; D perhaps matches TRBD1 (6 bases). This CDR3 comprises 14 residues. Trimming removed 4 bases at V and 10 bases at J, with 15 bases between. Germline lookup yields CDR1 SGDLS and CDR2 YYNGEE. The CDR3 is CASSYEQGSSPLHF. CDR3 nucleotides: TGTGCCAGCAGCTATGAACAGGGATCCTCACCCCTCCACTTT.

The gene calls are TRBV3-1 (or the pseudogene TRBV3-2) and TRBJ2-5; D unclear. This CDR3 is 13 amino acids long. Germline V CDR1 and CDR2: LGHDT, YNNKEL (reference sequence). The ends were cut back, 2 bases at V and 7 bases at J, with 11 bases in the middle. CDR3 protein: CASSQHSRGTQYF. The DNA for the CDR3 is TGTGCCAGCAGCCAACACAGTAGAGGGACCCAGTACTTC.

The chain is built from TRBV12-3 or TRBV12-4 and TRBJ2-1; 10 positions match TRBD1. V was pared by 6 bases and J by 14 bases, with 10 bases of the junction left unmatched. The CDR3 spans 13 residues. The CDR3 region is CASRDRGHGLEFF. The CDR3, as DNA: TGTGCCAGCAGAGACAGGGGGCATGGTTTGGAGTTCTTC.

This clone was detected once. The chain employs TRBV6-5 and TRBJ1-2, with a weak D call TRBD1 (5 bases). CDR1 is MNHEY, CDR2 SVGAGI, per germline. The CDR3 has 13 amino acids. Deletions cut 8 bases from V and 2 bases from J, with 12 bases between. Here the CDR3 DNA reads TGTGCCAGCGATCCAGGGAGAAACTATGGCTACACCTTC. Translated, it gives CASDPGRNYGYTF.

V gene TRBV18 combines with J gene TRBJ2-7; 12 bases map to TRBD1. The V segment lost 3 bases and the J segment 9 bases; nucleotides outside the gene matches: 3. This CDR3 region has 13 residues. Germline V gives CDR1 KGHSH, CDR2 LQKENI. The CDR3 DNA reads TGTGCCAGCTCACCGGGACAGGGGGCCGCGCAGTACTTC. Translating it yields CASSPGQGAAQYF.

This chain uses TRBV15 with TRBJ1-2, with D hard to call. Germline CDR1 and CDR2: LNHNV and YYDKDF (reference sequence). The CDR3 totals 14 residues. V gave up 0 bases and J gave up 10 bases, with 15 bases separating them. The CDR3 loop reads CATSRDMQRPAYTF. CDR3 DNA sequence: TGTGCCACCAGCAGAGATATGCAGAGACCAGCCTACACCTTC. The variable domain in full, completed from reference TRBV15 and TRBJ1-2, reads DAMVIQNPRYQVTQFGKPVTLSCSQTLNHNVMYWYQQKSSQAPKLLFHYYDKDFNNEADTPDNFQSRRPNTSFCFLDIRSPGLGDTAMYLCATSRDMQRPAYTFGSGTRLTVV.